This section outlines one T cell receptor (beta chain) sequence together with its context. Produced via immunoSEQ multiplex PCR; TCRdb's table is partial and in-frame only. The sample contains about 120,000 clones, around 86% of which appear only once. The entry originates in a study of blood T cell repertoires in COVID-19. As for the study in general: Whether acute or convalescent, the COVID-19 samples came from the United States, Italy and Spain.

CDR1 is MNHNY, CDR2 SVGAGI, per germline (reference sequence). The CDR3 is 13 amino acids. The V end was cut by 6 bases, the J end by 6 bases, with 12 bases between. Sequenced material: peripheral blood. V and J are TRBV6-6 and TRBJ2-1; weak D call: TRBD2 (6 bases). The sequence came from a man aged 55 to 70 with acute or convalescent COVID-19. The CDR3 is CASRGSGVNEQFF. The CDR3 DNA is TGTGCCAGCAGGGGCTCGGGAGTCAATGAGCAGTTCTTC.